Listed here are 10 T cell receptor beta chains from one sample, sequenced in a study of CD8 T cells in Susac syndrome. RNA was extracted with the RNeasy kit, and a quantity of roughly 0.45 to 1 ug was reverse transcribed using random hexamers. TCRdb recomputed calls from the immunoSEQ multiplex PCR reads with MiXCR, one row per CDR3 protein. The sample includes roughly 110,000 distinct CDR3 sequences, approximately 93% of them seen just once. Sequences were obtained from CD8+ T cells from PBMCs. These receptors were obtained from a human donor with Susac syndrome.

This sequence joins TRBV7-8 and TRBJ2-1; no clear D gene. The V gene's germline CDR1 is SGHVS and CDR2 FQNEAQ. V was clipped by 1 base and J by 5 bases, with 15 bases between them. The CDR3 spans 16 residues. The CDR3 protein is CASSLGHDSANNEQFF. CDR3 sequence (DNA): TGTGCCAGCAGCTTAGGCCATGATTCAGCGAACAATGAGCAGTTCTTC.

The chain combines TRBV12-3 or TRBV12-4 with TRBJ1-2, with a tentative D call TRBD1 (5 bases). The V end was cut by 6 bases, the J end by 0 bases, with 11 bases between. This CDR3 spans 14 amino acids. The DNA for the CDR3 is TGTGCCAGCAGGTTAAGACAGACTAACTATGGCTACACCTTC. This gives the protein CASRLRQTNYGYTF.

The gene calls are TRBV7-9 and TRBJ2-2; D is unclear. The CDR3 has 13 amino acids. Trimming left V 5 bases short and J 2 bases short, with 6 bases between. The V gene's germline CDR1 is SEHNR and CDR2 FQNEAQ (reference sequence). The CDR3 DNA is TGTGCCAGCAGCCTGGACAACACCGGGGAGCTGTTTTTT. Translation gives CASSLDNTGELFF.

V gene TRBV14 combines with J gene TRBJ1-3; D remains ambiguous. The V gene lost 1 base and the J gene lost 0 bases, with 7 bases spanning the gap. The V gene's germline CDR1 is SGHDN and CDR2 FVKESK. This CDR3 has 15 residues. CDR3 sequence reads: CASSQGHYSGNTIYF. Written as DNA, the CDR3 is TGTGCCAGCAGCCAAGGCCACTACTCTGGAAACACCATATATTTT.

This clonotype was found once. This rearrangement joins TRBV6-2 or TRBV6-3 to TRBJ1-6; D perhaps matches TRBD1 (5 bases). CDR3 length: 14 residues. From germline, CDR1 is MNHEY and CDR2 SVGEGT. V gave up 7 bases and J gave up 14 bases, with 21 bases separating them. The CDR3 coding sequence is TGTGCCAGCACCGACGGGACTTCCTTGGGATCCCTCCACTTT. The encoded protein is CASTDGTSLGSLHF.

The chain recombines TRBV9 with TRBJ2-1; 8 bases align to TRBD1. The CDR3 is 15 amino acids. The V gene end was trimmed by 3 bases and the J gene end by 2 bases; junction bases not matched to a gene: 4. Germline lookup yields CDR1 SGDLS and CDR2 YYNGEE. CDR3 in amino acids: CASSAPGGAYNEQFF. The CDR3 nucleotides read TGTGCCAGCAGCGCCCCAGGGGGCGCCTACAATGAGCAGTTCTTC.

The chain recombines TRBV6-4 with TRBJ1-1, with unresolved D. CDR1 is MRHNA, CDR2 SNTAGT, per germline. The CDR3 totals 14 residues. V was trimmed by 3 bases and J by 0 bases, leaving 8 bases between them. For the CDR3, the DNA is TGTGCCAGCAGTGAAACGGTCCTGAACACTGAAGCTTTCTTT. This sequence encodes CASSETVLNTEAFF.

The chain has TRBV4-1 and TRBJ2-5, with D possibly matching TRBD1 (5 bases). V dropped 0 bases and J dropped 4 bases, with 12 bases sitting between them. Germline lookup yields CDR1 MGHRA and CDR2 YSYEKL. This CDR3 spans 15 amino acids. The CDR3 nucleotides are TGCGCCAGCAGCCAAGACCCCGGACAAGGAGAGACCCAGTACTTC. This codes for CASSQDPGQGETQYF.

This sequence joins TRBV6-5 and TRBJ2-6; D uncertain. CDR1 is MNHEY and CDR2 is SVGAGI in the germline V gene. This CDR3 is 14 amino acids long. Trimming took off 2 bases at V and 4 bases at J, with 6 bases between the two ends. CDR3 coding DNA: TGTGCCAGCAGTTACGTGGAGGGGGCCAACGTCCTGACTTTC. It specifies CASSYVEGANVLTF.

V gene TRBV12-3 or TRBV12-4 combines with J gene TRBJ2-1; D gene ambiguous. Deletions cut 1 base from V and 3 bases from J, with 1 base between. The CDR3 covers 12 residues. The CDR3 DNA reads as TGTGCCAGCAGTTTAGACTACAATGAGCAGTTCTTC. This gives the protein CASSLDYNEQFF.